A single TCR delta chain is shown here with its context. No antigen is known for it. The data are from a study of Vδ1+ human thymocytes. Broader study findings: Thymic delta-chain repertoires held around 20% Vdelta2 sequences and few Vdelta3, despite high sort purity. Thymic TRG and TRD repertoires appeared highly polyclonal. Bulk repertoire data may be misinterpreted because of unexpected Vdelta2 sequences.

Between roughly 97% and 99.6% of sorted thymocytes were Vdelta1+. Sequences come from RNA converted to cDNA by reverse transcription. Multiplex PCR used pooled V-gene forward primers and a constant-region reverse primer to amplify CDR3s. TCRdb applied CATT to the multiplex PCR reads for clone calling. Of about 75,000 delta-chain clones listed, more than 30% are singletons. CDR3 length equals 21 residues. V gave up 3 bases and J gave up 0 bases, with 29 bases separating them. Per the germline V gene, CDR1 is TSWWSYY and CDR2 is QGS. The sequenced sample consisted of Vdelta1+ gamma-delta thymocytes from the thymus. Subset specified: FACS-sorted CD3+ TCRalphabeta- TCRVdelta1+ TCRVdelta2- thymocytes. The gene calls are TRDV1 and TRDJ1; D remains unclear. The TCR comes from a boy under three years old who had congenital heart surgery. CDR3: CALGDPHNYGPTLEYTDKLIF. The DNA for the CDR3 is TGTGCTCTTGGGGACCCCCACAACTACGGCCCCACTCTTGAGTACACCGATAAACTCATCTTT.